These T cell receptor beta chains were read from a single sample in a study of radiation and T cells in renal cell carcinoma. TCRdb's copy holds only in-frame clones and misses some; the assay was immunoSEQ multiplex PCR. This table has fewer than 90,000 clones, 65% to 90% appearing once. This material consisted of blood, taken from a patient whose treatment included radiotherapy and nephrectomy. All receptors come from a woman aged 45-60 years with renal cell carcinoma. CDR3s include the opening cysteine and the closing phenylalanine or tryptophan. The D gene is left open where the match is weak. Size values are once, few and many counts, or a class for expanded clones, and some rows have none.

j_gene	v_gene	d_gene	abundance	CDR3nt	CDR3aa
TRBJ1-4	TRBV5-5	NA	NA	TGTGCCAGCAGCCCCCGGGCAGCTAATGAAAAACTGTTTTTT	CASSPRAANEKLFF
TRBJ2-3	TRBV12-1	NA	NA	TGTGCCAGCAGCTCCTTTTGCGGGGACGGTCCAGATACGCAGTATTTT	CASSSFCGDGPDTQYF
TRBJ1-2	TRBV7-2	NA	NA	TGTGCCAGCAGCTCCCGGTCTAACTATGGCTACACCTTC	CASSSRSNYGYTF
TRBJ2-7	TRBV2	NA	NA	TGTGCCAGCAGCAAGTTCACCTACGAGCAGTACTTC	CASSKFTYEQYF
TRBJ2-7	TRBV27	NA	NA	TGTGCCAGCAGTTTATCGATCGGGTTCTCCTACGAGCAGTACTTC	CASSLSIGFSYEQYF
TRBJ2-2	TRBV19	NA	NA	TGTGCCAGTAGTTTACAGGAGAACACCGGGGAGCTGTTTTTT	CASSLQENTGELFF
TRBJ2-3	TRBV6-6	NA	NA	TGTGCCAGCAGTCCTACCCCGACGCCAGATACGCAGTATTTT	CASSPTPTPDTQYF
TRBJ1-1	TRBV7-2	TRBD1	few	TGTGCCAGCAGCAGTATCCGGACCCAGGGGGCGAACACTGAAGCTTTCTTT	CASSSIRTQGANTEAFF
TRBJ1-2	TRBV5-1	NA	NA	TGCGCCAGCAGCTCTAGGGTAGGGGGTGGCTACACCTTC	CASSSRVGGGYTF
TRBJ2-5	TRBV5-1	NA	NA	TGCGCCAGCAGCTTGGACGCCCAAGAGACCCAGTACTTC	CASSLDAQETQYF
TRBJ1-3	TRBV18	NA	NA	TGTGCCAGCTCACCACCGGGATCAGGTCCCGGATCAACTGGAAACACCATATATTTT	CASSPPGSGPGSTGNTIYF
TRBJ1-4	TRBV28	NA	NA	TGTGCCAGCAGTTTATCTGGAAATAATGAAAAACTGTTTTTT	CASSLSGNNEKLFF
TRBJ2-7	TRBV27	TRBD1	once	TGTGCCAGCAGCCAAGACAGGGGGAACGAGCAGTACTTC	CASSQDRGNEQYF
TRBJ1-3	TRBV4-1	NA	NA	TGCGCCAGCAGCCAAGAACAGGGAATAAACACCATATATTTT	CASSQEQGINTIYF
TRBJ1-1	TRBV7-9	NA	NA	TGTGCCAGCAGCTTAGAAATGAACACTGAAGCTTTCTTT	CASSLEMNTEAFF
TRBJ2-1	TRBV5-4	TRBD2	NA	TGTGCCAGCAGCCCCGTGCTACCTTTAGCGGGAGGTTCCTACAATGAGCAGTTCTTC	CASSPVLPLAGGSYNEQFF
TRBJ1-2	TRBV19	NA	NA	TGTGCCAGTAGTGTGACGGCCTATGGCTACACCTTC	CASSVTAYGYTF
TRBJ2-4	TRBV4-3	TRBD1	NA	TGCGCCAGCAGCCAAGATCACAGGGGGGCCAAAAACATTCAGTACTTC	CASSQDHRGAKNIQYF
TRBJ2-5	TRBV28	TRBD1	NA	TGTGCCAGCAGTGTCCCGGGACAGGGAGGAAAAGAGACCCAGTACTTC	CASSVPGQGGKETQYF
TRBJ1-5	TRBV6-6	NA	NA	TGTGCCAGCAGTTATATTTTTAGCAATCAGCCCCAGCATTTT	CASSYIFSNQPQHF
TRBJ2-3	TRBV5-1	NA	NA	TGCGCCAGCAGCTTGGAGGCGGCCCACGTGAATACGCAGTATTTT	CASSLEAAHVNTQYF
TRBJ1-6	TRBV2	TRBD1	NA	TGTGCCAGCACTCAGACAGGGACTAGCTCACCCCTCCACTTT	CASTQTGTSSPLHF
TRBJ2-7	TRBV28	TRBD2	NA	TGTGCCAGCAGTTTGGTTCGGGGGGGGTCAGGATACGAGCAGTACTTC	CASSLVRGGSGYEQYF
TRBJ2-7	TRBV2	TRBD1	NA	TGTGCCAGCAGTGAACGGACAGGCGGTATCTACGAGCAGTACTTC	CASSERTGGIYEQYF
TRBJ2-7	TRBV4-3	TRBD2	NA	TGCGCCAGCAGCCAAGAGAGTTTCGGGGGGGCGTACGAGCAGTACTTC	CASSQESFGGAYEQYF
TRBJ2-5	TRBV30	TRBD1	NA	TGTGCCTGGAGGGACAGGGGGCTGGAGACCCAGTACTTC	CAWRDRGLETQYF
TRBJ2-3	TRBV11-3	NA	NA	TGTGCCAGCAGCTCCGACTCGGACAGCATTACGCAGTATTTT	CASSSDSDSITQYF
TRBJ1-5	TRBV6-5	NA	NA	TGTGCCAGCAGTCGTACAGTGTATAGCAATCAGCCCCAGCATTTT	CASSRTVYSNQPQHF
TRBJ1-4	TRBV28	TRBD1	few	TGTGCCAGCAGTTCGGGACAGGGGGAAAAACTGTTTTTT	CASSSGQGEKLFF
TRBJ2-7	TRBV11-2	NA	NA	TGTGCCAGCAACTCCCGCCTACCCCTAGGCTCCTACGAGCAGTACTTC	CASNSRLPLGSYEQYF
TRBJ2-7	TRBV4-2	NA	NA	TGTGCCAGCAGCAACCGGGACCCCCCCTCTTACGAGCAGTACTTC	CASSNRDPPSYEQYF
TRBJ1-5	TRBV2	NA	few	TGTGCCAGCTGCGTCGAGTTTAGCAATCAGCCCCAGCATTTT	CASCVEFSNQPQHF
TRBJ2-4	TRBV7-2	NA	NA	TGTGCCAGCTCCCCTAGTCTTGTAGGTGCCAAAAACATTCAGTACTTC	CASSPSLVGAKNIQYF
TRBJ2-1	TRBV7-9	NA	NA	TGTGCCAGCAGCTTAGCGGGGGGGCCGGAGCAGTTCTTC	CASSLAGGPEQFF
TRBJ2-6	TRBV15	NA	NA	TGTGCCACCAGCAGAGATACGTTTTCTGGGGCCAACGTCCTGACTTTC	CATSRDTFSGANVLTF
TRBJ1-1	TRBV6-1	NA	once	TGTGCCAGCAAAGGCTCCCCGGTGCCTGAAGCTTTCTTT	CASKGSPVPEAFF
TRBJ1-3	TRBV4-1	NA	once	TGCGCCAGCAGCCAAGATGGCTACAAACCTGGAAACACCATATATTTT	CASSQDGYKPGNTIYF